Following are 20 T cell receptor beta chains from one sample sequenced in a study of low-dose radiotherapy and immunotherapy resistance in tumors (dated by TCRdb to 2022 to 2024). These reads were obtained on an Illumina HiSeq 2500. First-strand cDNA was synthesized using Superscript III and a set of TRAV- and TRBV-specific primers, so that both TCRalpha and TCRbeta chains were covered. TCRs were amplified with Phusion for about 20 PCR cycles using a constant-region primer together with the adapter attached to the V primers. The public reads were quality trimmed at Q25 with fastp and then assembled into clones with MiXCR by TCRdb, keeping productive beta chains. Rows with one shared CDR3 protein collapse into an entry with the most common genes and DNA. The sample yields 60,000 to 75,000 distinct CDR3 sequences; more than 20% were counted once. Of the sample, 6.6% falls within the top ten clones.

The meaning of the sample's time point label: before trial treatment. Sample: PBMCs, taken before treatment. All receptors come from a male donor with rectosigmoid adenocarcinoma.

This clonotype was seen many times. The chain links TRBV14 to TRBJ1-2, with a weak D call TRBD1 (6 bases). Trimming removed 4 bases from V and 4 bases from J, with 16 bases in between. The CDR3 is 15 residues long. Germline CDR1 and CDR2: SGHDN and FVKESK. The CDR3 here is CASSLLTGSTYGYTF. The CDR3, as DNA: TGTGCCAGCAGCCTCCTAACAGGGTCGACCTATGGCTACACCTTC.

This clonotype was seen at least ten times. The rearrangement joins TRBV6-6 to TRBJ1-4, with D perhaps TRBD1 (5 bases). V was pared by 7 bases and J by 3 bases, with 21 bases between. The V gene's germline CDR1 is MNHNY and CDR2 SVGAGI (reference sequence). The CDR3 totals 17 residues. CDR3 protein: CASTLSRGGRSNEKLFF. In DNA form, the CDR3 reads TGTGCCAGCACCTTATCGCGGGGCGGGCGATCTAATGAAAAACTGTTTTTT.

This chain joins TRBV6-9 and TRBJ1-5; TRBD1 aligns across 7 bases. With 8 bases clipped from V and 3 bases from J, the junction kept 10 bases outside the gene matches. Germline lookup yields CDR1 MNHGY and CDR2 SVAAGI. The CDR3 runs 15 residues. Written as DNA, the CDR3 is TGTGCCAGCCGGAAGGCACAGGGGCACAATCAGCCCCAGCATTTT. It yields the protein CASRKAQGHNQPQHF.

There are many counts of this clonotype. The V and J genes are TRBV19 and TRBJ2-5, with 12 nucleotides matching TRBD2. The V segment lost 5 bases and the J segment 0 bases; nucleotides outside the gene matches: 1. The CDR3 covers 15 residues. Germline CDR1 and CDR2: LNHDA and SQIVND (reference sequence). CDR3 DNA sequence: TGTGCCAGTAGTCGGACTAGCGGGGACCAAGAGACCCAGTACTTC. It codes for CASSRTSGDQETQYF.

On this clonotype: A much larger clone lies one base from this, so it may be a read error. This sequence joins TRBV6-1 and TRBJ2-2; 8 nucleotides match TRBD1. This CDR3 region has 14 residues. The junction had 6 bases not matched to a gene; V was cut back by 6 bases and J by 6 bases. CDR1 is MNHNS, CDR2 SASEGT, per germline. The CDR3 is CASRGQEASGELFF. The CDR3 DNA sequence: TGTGCCAGCAGGGGACAGGAGGCCTCCGGGGAGCTGTTTTTT.

This clonotype was counted ten times or more. V gene TRBV28 combines with J gene TRBJ1-1; no reliable D call. In germline, CDR1 is MDHEN, CDR2 SYDVKM. Between the trimmed V and J ends, which lost 8 bases and 7 bases, there was a span of 11 bases. The CDR3 has 11 amino acids. The CDR3 DNA is TGTGCCAGCCTCGAGGAAGGTGAAGCTTTCTTT. Translation gives CASLEEGEAFF.

This clonotype turned up a few times. V and J are TRBV12-3 or TRBV12-4 and TRBJ2-7; 8 bases are a match to TRBD2. The V segment lost 7 bases and the J segment 1 base; nucleotides outside the gene matches: 9. This CDR3 comprises 15 residues. DNA for the CDR3: TGTGCCAGCACCCCGGGGGGGGGTCGGTCCTACGAGCAGTACTTC. Translation gives CASTPGGGRSYEQYF.

Judged by abundance, this clonotype is medium-sized. This rearrangement joins TRBV14 to TRBJ2-7; D is unresolved. The germline V gene has CDR1 SGHDN and CDR2 FVKESK. The length of the CDR3 is 13 residues. The ends were cut back, 0 bases at V and 7 bases at J, with 10 bases in the middle. CDR3 protein: CASSQDSLSEQYF. CDR3 bases: TGTGCCAGCAGCCAAGATAGTTTGTCGGAGCAGTACTTC.

Points on this clonotype: It may be a read error: a sequence one base away is much more abundant. The rearrangement joins TRBV4-3 to TRBJ1-2; D perhaps matches TRBD1 (6 bases). Germline assignment: CDR1 LGHNA and CDR2 YSLEER. The CDR3 spans 14 residues. Trimming took off 4 bases at V and 6 bases at J, with 15 bases between the two ends. The CDR3 region has the DNA TGCGCCAGCAGCCGAGGGGCAGGGGTAGATGGCTACACCTTC. This codes for CASSRGAGVDGYTF.

This chain links TRBV29-1 with TRBJ1-1; D gene uncertain. This CDR3 region has 11 residues. Trimming took 4 bases from V and 5 from J, leaving 8 bases between them. CDR1 and CDR2 (germline): SQVTM, ANQGSEA. The CDR3 nucleotides are TGCAGCGTTGGCCTGGGGACTGAAGCTTTCTTT. Its translation: CSVGLGTEAFF.

This clonotype was seen ten or more times. The junction departs from germline at one end; a sequencing error may be responsible. The chain joins TRBV3-1 to TRBJ2-5, with D possibly TRBD1 on 6 matching bases. CDR1 is LGHDT, CDR2 YNNKEL, per germline (reference sequence). The CDR3 consists of 13 residues. CDR3 in DNA: TGTGCCAGCAGCAAAGACAGGCAAGAGACCCAGTACTTC. The encoded protein is CASSKDRQETQYF.

A word on this clonotype: A far larger clone is only one base removed, so a read error is likely. The rearrangement joins TRBV19 to TRBJ2-7; 9 bases line up with TRBD1. TRBJ2-4 explains the end of the DNA better; the J call may be wrong. Per the germline V gene, CDR1 is LNHDA and CDR2 is SQIVND (reference sequence). The CDR3 contains 18 residues. CDR3 nucleotides: TGTGCCAGTAGAATCCGGGACAGGGTTCGGTTCACCAAAAACATTCAGTACTTC. Its translation is CASRIRDRVRFTKNIQYF.

This chain uses TRBV28 with TRBJ2-3; 10 bases map to TRBD2. The germline gives CDR1 MDHEN, CDR2 SYDVKM. CDR3 length: 18 residues. Trimming removed 1 base from V and 1 base from J; junction bases left unmatched: 8. The DNA of the CDR3 is TGTGCCAGCAGTTTATTGCGGCTAGCGGGAGTCGGCACAGATACGCAGTATTTT. It specifies CASSLLRLAGVGTDTQYF.

DNA of the CDR3: TGTGCCAGCAGAGTAGGGAGCGGGAGGGCTAATAATGAGCAGTTCTTC. Its protein product is CASRVGSGRANNEQFF. The chain joins TRBV2 to TRBJ2-1, with 10 bases that match TRBD2. CDR1 SNHLY and CDR2 FYNNEI come from the germline V gene. V was pared by 6 bases and J by 7 bases, with 12 bases of the junction left unmatched. The CDR3 has 16 amino acids.

This clonotype was seen repeatedly, ten times or more. CDR3 DNA: TGTGCCAGTAGTATAGATCGCCAACGGGACATTCAGTACTTC. This sequence encodes CASSIDRQRDIQYF. The chain is built from TRBV19 and TRBJ2-4, with D uncertain. CDR3 length equals 14 residues. Germline CDR1 is LNHDA and CDR2 is SQIVND (reference sequence). V was clipped by 0 bases and J by 8 bases, with 11 bases between them.

V usage is TRBV6-2 or TRBV6-3 and J usage is TRBJ2-5; D uncertain. With 5 bases removed from V and 2 bases from J, the gap between germline ends came to 15 bases. The CDR3 length is 15 residues. Germline CDR1 is MNHEY and CDR2 is SVGEGT. The CDR3 loop is CASSAIPGLQETQYF. Here the CDR3 DNA reads TGTGCCAGCAGTGCCATCCCTGGCCTACAAGAGACCCAGTACTTC.

This clonotype was counted at least ten times. This chain uses TRBV11-2 with TRBJ1-2; TRBD1 might be the D (5 bases). The V gene's germline CDR1 is SGHAT and CDR2 FQNNGV. This CDR3 region has 16 residues. V shed 0 bases and J shed 8 bases, with 19 bases lying between them. The CDR3 protein is CASSLDPEGPPGGYTF. The DNA for the CDR3 is TGTGCCAGCAGCTTAGACCCGGAGGGGCCCCCCGGGGGCTACACCTTC.

This clonotype has ten or more counts. CDR3: CASSFSPQDRAKANEQFF. The CDR3 bases are TGTGCCAGCAGTTTCTCCCCCCAAGACAGGGCTAAGGCCAATGAGCAGTTCTTC. The V call is TRBV28, the J call TRBJ2-1; 7 positions match TRBD1. This CDR3 has 18 residues. The J segment lost 6 bases and the V segment lost 3 bases, leaving 17 bases of the junction unmatched. The V gene's germline CDR1 is MDHEN and CDR2 SYDVKM.

The chain couples TRBV12-3 or TRBV12-4 to TRBJ1-5, with 8 bases aligning to TRBD1. The CDR3 loop spans 15 amino acids. The J segment lost 5 bases and the V segment lost 6 bases, leaving 9 bases of the junction unmatched. As DNA, the CDR3 is TGTGCCAGCAGCCCGGACAGGGTAGCGCATCAGCCCCAGCATTTT. This translates into CASSPDRVAHQPQHF.

About this clonotype: A far larger clone is just one base off, so this is likely a read error. The rearrangement joins TRBV28 to TRBJ2-5; D uncertain. Trimming removed 5 bases from V and 3 bases from J, with 13 bases in between. Looked up from germline, CDR1 is MDHEN and CDR2 is SYDVKM. This CDR3 is 14 amino acids long. CDR3 in amino acids: CASSDLDHEETQYF. CDR3 coding DNA: TGTGCCAGCAGTGATTTGGATCACGAAGAGACCCAGTACTTC.